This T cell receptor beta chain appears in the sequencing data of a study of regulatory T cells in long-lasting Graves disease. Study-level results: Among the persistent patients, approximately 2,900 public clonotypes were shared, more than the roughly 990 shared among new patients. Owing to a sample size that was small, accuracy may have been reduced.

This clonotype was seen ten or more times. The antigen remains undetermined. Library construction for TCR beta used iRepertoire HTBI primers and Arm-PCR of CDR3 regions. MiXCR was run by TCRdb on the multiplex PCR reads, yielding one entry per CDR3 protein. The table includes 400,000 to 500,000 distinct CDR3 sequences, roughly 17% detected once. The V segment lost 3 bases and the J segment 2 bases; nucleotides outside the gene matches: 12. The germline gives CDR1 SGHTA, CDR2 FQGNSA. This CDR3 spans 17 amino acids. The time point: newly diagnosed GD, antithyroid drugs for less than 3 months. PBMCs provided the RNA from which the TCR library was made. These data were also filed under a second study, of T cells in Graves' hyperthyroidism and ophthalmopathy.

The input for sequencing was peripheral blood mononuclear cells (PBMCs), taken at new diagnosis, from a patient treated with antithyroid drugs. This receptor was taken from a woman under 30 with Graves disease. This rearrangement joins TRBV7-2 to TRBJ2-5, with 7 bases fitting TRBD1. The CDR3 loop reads CASSFYPRDRRQETQYF. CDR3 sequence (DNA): TGTGCCAGCAGCTTCTATCCCCGGGACAGACGTCAAGAGACCCAGTACTTC.